These 18 T cell receptor beta chains came from one sample sequenced in a study of PD-1 blockade in classical Hodgkin lymphoma (dated by TCRdb to about 2020). Per the publication, the time point label means: cycle 4 day 1 (C4D1), after less than seven weeks of nivolumab. Every trial patient had relapsed following autologous stem cell transplantation, and prior brentuximab vedotin exposure was what differed among cohorts A, B and C. Using a Miltenyi CD4+ T cell isolation kit, CD4+ T cells were purified from thawed PBMCs through magnetic negative selection. Receptor libraries were prepared by the immunoSEQ multiplex PCR assay. In its TCRdb copy, this immuneACCESS table keeps in-frame sequences only and misses some clones. Where compared with another copy, unresolved V genes explain less than half of these, and the others have no known cause. This sample is represented by some 30,000 clones; roughly 90% of them were singletons. Of the sample, roughly 0.29% is held by the ten largest clones.

Here the sequenced sample was CD4+ T cells from blood, taken before the fourth cycle of nivolumab. These receptors were collected from a human donor with classical Hodgkin lymphoma.

In this sample, this clone turned up once. The J gene is TRBJ1-2, the V gene TRBV10-3; D remains ambiguous. V was clipped by 0 bases and J by 8 bases, with 13 bases between them. Per the germline V gene, CDR1 is ENHRY and CDR2 is SYGVKD. CDR3 length: 14 residues. CDR3: CAISESNWGGGYTF. The DNA for the CDR3 is TGTGCCATCAGTGAGTCGAACTGGGGTGGCGGCTACACCTTC.

The chain links TRBV6-5 to TRBJ1-1; 9 nucleotides align to TRBD1. Unmatched junction bases numbered 6, after V lost 6 bases and J lost 4 bases. The germline CDR1 and CDR2 sequences are MNHEY and SVGAGI. The CDR3 is 14 residues long. CDR3 nucleotide sequence: TGTGCCAGCAGGCCTACAGGGGGCATCACTGAAGCTTTCTTT. Residues: CASRPTGGITEAFF.

The genes are TRBV10-1 and TRBJ2-7; 7 nucleotides line up with TRBD2. Germline CDR1 is WNHNN and CDR2 is SYGVQD (reference sequence). The ends lost 3 bases at V and 1 base at J; junction bases unmatched: 6. This CDR3 has 15 amino acids. Here the CDR3 DNA reads TGCGCCAGCAGTGATTCGGCTAGCGGTTCCTACGAGCAGTACTTC. As protein: CASSDSASGSYEQYF.

In this sample, this clone turned up a few times. The DNA of the CDR3 is TGTGCCACATCCCAGGGCAGGCGAGATCAGCCCCAGCATTTT. It specifies CATSQGRRDQPQHF. V gene TRBV28 combines with J gene TRBJ1-5; possible D gene TRBD1, 5 bases. Germline CDR1 reads MDHEN; CDR2 reads SYDVKM. The CDR3 spans 14 residues. Deletions cut 10 bases from V and 5 bases from J, with 18 bases between.

This chain joins TRBV10-3 and TRBJ2-1, with 7 positions matching TRBD2. Germline CDR1 ENHRY, CDR2 SYGVKD. With 3 bases clipped from V and 8 bases from J, the junction kept 1 base outside the gene matches. The CDR3 runs to 12 residues. CDR3 coding DNA: TGTGCCATCAGTGATGCGGGAGATGAGCAGTTCTTC. This translates into CAISDAGDEQFF.

In this sample, this clone turned up once. The chain couples TRBV27 to TRBJ2-1; D perhaps matches TRBD2 (5 bases). The V end was cut by 6 bases, the J end by 1 base, with 10 bases between. The V gene's germline CDR1 is MNHEY and CDR2 SMNVEV (reference sequence). This CDR3 is 14 amino acids long. This CDR3 is CASRVRGSYNEQFF. The CDR3 DNA reads as TGTGCCAGCAGAGTCCGGGGTTCCTACAATGAGCAGTTCTTC.

The genes are TRBV9 and TRBJ1-2, with D uncertain. The CDR3 runs 14 residues. Trimming shortened V by 2 bases and J by 6 bases, and 14 bases separated the two germline ends. Germline V gene data show CDR1 as SGDLS and CDR2 as YYNGEE. The CDR3 DNA is TGTGCCAGCAGCGTTACGGGCGGGCCCCATGGCTACACCTTC. Translation: CASSVTGGPHGYTF.

The CDR3 loop is CASSGVAGRVYYEQYF. DNA for the CDR3: TGTGCCAGCAGTGGGGTAGCAGGGCGAGTATACTACGAGCAGTACTTC. The chain has TRBV2 and TRBJ2-7; possibly TRBD1 for D (5 bases). The CDR3 has 16 amino acids. Germline lookup yields CDR1 SNHLY and CDR2 FYNNEI. V lost 4 bases and J lost 3, with 19 bases in between.

V gene TRBV30 combines with J gene TRBJ2-1; TRBD1 agrees at 8 bases. From germline, CDR1 is GTSNPN and CDR2 SVGIG (reference sequence). V lost 3 bases and J lost 4; bases outside the gene matches: 5. CDR3 length: 14 amino acids. The CDR3 DNA is TGTGCCTGGAGGAGGGACAGGTTGTACAATGAGCAGTTCTTC. Protein product: CAWRRDRLYNEQFF.

This clone was recorded once. The gene calls are TRBV28 and TRBJ1-5; D unclear. The CDR3 is 14 residues long. V was pared by 2 bases and J by 7 bases, with 12 bases between. Germline CDR1 reads MDHEN; CDR2 reads SYDVKM. As DNA, the CDR3 is TGTGCCAGCAGTTTACCGTCGGGTGGCCAGCCCCAGCATTTT. This codes for CASSLPSGGQPQHF. Full variable domain (rest looked up from reference TRBV28 and TRBJ1-5): DVKVTQSSRYLVKRTGEKVFLECVQDMDHENMFWYRQDPGLGLRLIYFSYDVKMKEKGDIPEGYSVSREKKERFSLILESASTNQTSMYLCASSLPSGGQPQHFGDGTRLSIL.

The J gene is TRBJ2-3, the V gene TRBV5-5; no clear D gene. This CDR3 comprises 11 residues. V lost 2 bases to trimming and J lost 5 bases, with 3 bases between them. Germline loops: CDR1 SGHKS, CDR2 YYEKEE (reference sequence). The CDR3 DNA follows: TGTGCCAGCAGCTTTGTAGATACGCAGTATTTT. Translation: CASSFVDTQYF.

This sequence joins TRBV18 and TRBJ1-1; D perhaps matches TRBD1 (5 bases). Germline assignment: CDR1 KGHSH and CDR2 LQKENI. The CDR3 loop spans 14 amino acids. Trimming left V 2 bases short and J 1 base short, with 8 bases between. In DNA form, the CDR3 reads TGTGCCAGCTCACCAATAGGGGCGAACACTGAAGCTTTCTTT. It codes for CASSPIGANTEAFF.

The J gene is TRBJ2-7, the V gene TRBV7-8; 8 bases fit TRBD2. The CDR3 consists of 15 residues. Trimming cost V 4 bases and J 2 bases; bases outside gene matches: 7. Germline V gene lookup returns CDR1 SGHVS and CDR2 FQNEAQ. The CDR3 coding sequence is TGTGCCAGCAGCTCTTCGGGAGGGAGAACCTACGAGCAGTACTTC. Protein: CASSSSGGRTYEQYF.

This chain uses TRBV27 with TRBJ1-1, with D perhaps TRBD1 (5 bases). The V gene's germline CDR1 is MNHEY and CDR2 SMNVEV (reference sequence). This CDR3 is 13 amino acids long. Trimming took off 9 bases at V and 0 bases at J, with 11 bases between the two ends. DNA of the CDR3: TGTGCCAGTCCGGGACGGATGAACACTGAAGCTTTCTTT. Translated: CASPGRMNTEAFF.

This clone came up once. The chain couples TRBV9 to TRBJ2-3, with 10 nucleotides matching TRBD1. The germline gives CDR1 SGDLS, CDR2 YYNGEE. The length of the CDR3 is 16 residues. V lost 3 bases, J lost 6 bases, and 10 bases stayed unmatched. As DNA, the CDR3 is TGTGCCAGCAGCGGGGACTGGGACAGGGGCGCCGATACGCAGTATTTT. This sequence encodes CASSGDWDRGADTQYF.

The gene calls are TRBV10-3 and TRBJ2-1; maybe TRBD1 (7 bases). Germline V gene lookup returns CDR1 ENHRY and CDR2 SYGVKD. This CDR3 has 14 residues. Trimming took 10 bases from V and 5 from J, leaving 18 bases between them. CDR3 residues: CASHFRGDNNEQFF. Written as DNA, the CDR3 is TGTGCCAGCCACTTCAGGGGGGACAACAATGAGCAGTTCTTC.

The chain has TRBV5-1 and TRBJ1-1; the D gene is possibly TRBD1 (5 bases). The CDR3 is 13 amino acids. The V and J ends lost 5 bases and 1 base respectively, with 9 bases between them. Germline V CDR1 and CDR2: SGHRS, YFSETQ. CDR3 protein: CASSRQPNTEAFF. CDR3 DNA: TGCGCCAGCAGTCGACAGCCGAACACTGAAGCTTTCTTT.

On this clone: A junction boundary mismatches the germline segment, possibly from a read error. The rearrangement links TRBV7-7 to TRBJ2-2; D possibly corresponds to TRBD2 (5 bases). This CDR3 spans 12 amino acids. Looked up from germline, CDR1 is SSHAT and CDR2 is FNYEAQ (reference sequence). In nucleotides, the CDR3 is TGTGCTAGCAGCTTGGGGAGTGGGGAGCTGTTTTTT. Translation: CASSLGSGELFF.